This TCR beta chain was recovered during a study of regulatory T cells in long-lasting Graves disease. The table lists this clonotype with many counts. Time point noted: newly diagnosed GD, antithyroid drugs for less than 3 months. Generation of the TCR library employed RNA extracted from PBMCs. The authors built TCR beta libraries using iRepertoire HTBI primers and Arm-PCR of CDR3 regions. TCRdb used MiXCR to reprocess the multiplex PCR reads, holding one entry per CDR3 protein. The sample carries about 530,000 distinct CDR3 sequences, about 15% recorded once. Trimming removed 1 base from V and 2 bases from J, with 5 bases in between. This CDR3 comprises 13 residues. Germline CDR1 and CDR2: LGHDT and YNNKEL (reference sequence). In addition, the sample was reused for a study of T cells in Graves' hyperthyroidism and ophthalmopathy.

The clonotype comes from a woman aged 35 to 60 with Graves disease. Specimen: peripheral blood mononuclear cells (PBMCs), collected at new diagnosis, from a patient treated with antithyroid drugs. The chain uses TRBV3-1 and TRBJ2-5; D is unresolved. The CDR3 loop is CASSQAAQETQYF. The CDR3 coding sequence is TGTGCCAGCAGCCAAGCGGCGCAAGAGACCCAGTACTTC.